The clone carrying this T cell receptor beta chain has just one count. Seattle-derived patients entered the study during active infection and were followed longitudinally. Study processing details: Reference gene primer amplification gave nucleated cell count estimates. Some clones are missing from TCRdb's copy, which holds only in-frame ones; the method was immunoSEQ multiplex PCR. That table furnishes V, J and clone size, whereas the DNA furnished D and trimming. The sample records 300,000 to 400,000 clones, approximately 87% being singletons. This sample is drawn from a study of blood T cell repertoires in COVID-19. As for the study in general: The United States, Italy and Spain provided the acute and convalescent COVID-19 samples. Sample material is recorded as cDNA or gDNA derived from T cells, B-cell-depleted T cells, or PBMCs.

This CDR3 has 16 amino acids. Trimming removed 5 bases from V and 0 bases from J, with 17 bases in between. Germline loops: CDR1 SGHRS, CDR2 YFSETQ. This sequence joins TRBV5-1 and TRBJ2-5; maybe TRBD1 (6 bases). The sample comprised peripheral blood. The source of this sequence is a woman aged 55-69 years with COVID-19, enrolled during active disease. DNA for the CDR3: TGCGCCAGCAGGTCGACCGCAGGGGTGTACCAAGAGACCCAGTACTTC. It specifies CASRSTAGVYQETQYF.